These 13 T cell receptor beta chains originate from one sample sequenced in a study of beta chain features in type 1 diabetes. All of the isolated RNA was reverse transcribed, so expressed TCRB transcripts were sequenced. Assay: immunoSEQ multiplex PCR; the TCRdb copy retains only in-frame clones and omits some. This table has about 300,000 clones, roughly 8% appearing once. Sequencing was done on a sample of central memory CD4+ T cells from blood. These receptors originate from a woman between 18 and 29 years old in good health.

This clone has at least ten counts. The chain couples TRBV5-1 to TRBJ2-7; TRBD1 aligns across 7 bases. The CDR3 contains 14 residues. From germline, CDR1 is SGHRS and CDR2 YFSETQ. Trimming took 1 base from V and 5 from J; bases not matched to a gene: 6. The CDR3 region has the DNA TGCGCCAGCAGCTTGAATTCAGGGGGTAACGAGCAGTACGTC. As protein: CASSLNSGGNEQYV.

Regarding this clone: A single base separates this from a much larger clone, so it may be a read error. The sample has other DNA sequences that encode this CDR3 too. The chain recombines TRBV27 with TRBJ1-2; 7 bases align to TRBD1. CDR3 length equals 14 residues. Germline CDR1 reads MNHEY; CDR2 reads SMNVEV (reference sequence). Written as DNA, the CDR3 is TGTGCCAGCAGTCCAGACAGGGTTAACTACGGCTACACCTTC. Its protein is CASSPDRVNYGYTF.

The chain links TRBV7-2 to TRBJ2-2; 11 bases agree with TRBD1. The CDR3 covers 15 residues. The germline gives CDR1 SGHTA, CDR2 FQGNSA. J gave up 5 bases and V 5 bases, and 4 bases lay outside the gene matches. The CDR3 spells CASSQGQGATGELFF. In DNA, the CDR3 is TGTGCCAGCAGCCAAGGACAGGGGGCGACCGGGGAGCTGTTTTTT.

V usage is TRBV7-2 and J usage is TRBJ1-1; D might be TRBD1 (5 bases). Germline V CDR1 and CDR2: SGHTA, FQGNSA. There are 13 residues in the CDR3. V was trimmed by 5 bases and J by 3 bases, leaving 10 bases between them. CDR3 region: CASSVDRYTEAFF. CDR3 bases: TGTGCCAGCAGCGTCGACAGATACACTGAAGCTTTCTTT.

This clone was observed at least ten times. V gene TRBV18 combines with J gene TRBJ2-7, with D tentatively TRBD2 (5 bases). Germline V gives CDR1 KGHSH, CDR2 LQKENI. This CDR3 comprises 15 residues. V shed 4 bases and J shed 5 bases, with 18 bases lying between them. The CDR3 loop reads CASSLHAGVFDEQYF. In DNA form, the CDR3 reads TGTGCCAGCTCACTACACGCGGGTGTGTTCGACGAGCAGTACTTC.

V is TRBV7-2 and J is TRBJ2-1; D remains ambiguous. From germline, CDR1 is SGHTA and CDR2 FQGNSA. Trimming removed 2 bases at V and 10 bases at J, with 6 bases between. CDR3 length equals 11 residues. The CDR3 reads CASSLRIEQFF. CDR3 sequence (DNA): TGTGCCAGCAGCTTACGGATAGAGCAGTTCTTC. The variable domain in full, with the rest retrieved from reference TRBV7-2 and TRBJ2-1, is GAGVSQSPSNKVTEKGKDVELRCDPISGHTALYWYRQSLGQGLEFLIYFQGNSAPDKSGLPSDRFSAERTGGSVSTLTIQRTQQEDSAVYLCASSLRIEQFFGPGTRLTVL.

The chain couples TRBV11-2 to TRBJ2-1, with TRBD1 matching over 9 bases. Germline V gives CDR1 SGHAT, CDR2 FQNNGV. This CDR3 contains 15 residues. The V segment lost 5 bases and the J segment 3 bases; nucleotides outside the gene matches: 5. CDR3: CASSRDRASYNEQFF. CDR3 coding DNA: TGTGCCAGCAGCAGGGACAGGGCAAGCTACAATGAGCAGTTCTTC.

The chain employs TRBV29-1 and TRBJ2-1, with 14 bases matching TRBD2. The CDR3 contains 17 residues. With 6 bases clipped from V and 1 base from J, the junction kept 8 bases outside the gene matches. Germline CDR1 SQVTM, CDR2 ANQGSEA. CDR3 DNA: TGCAGCGTGGCCGGGACTAGCGGGAGAGCGTCCTACAATGAGCAGTTCTTC. This gives the protein CSVAGTSGRASYNEQFF.

The V gene is TRBV28, the J gene TRBJ2-1; TRBD2 matches 8 bases. There are 14 residues in the CDR3. Germline-derived CDR1 and CDR2 are MDHEN and SYDVKM. The V segment lost 2 bases and the J segment 5 bases; nucleotides outside the gene matches: 2. CDR3 sequence (DNA): TGTGCCAGCAGTTTAGCGGGAGGAAACAATGAGCAGTTCTTC. This gives the protein CASSLAGGNNEQFF.

This clone was seen more than once but under ten times. V and J are TRBV18 and TRBJ2-1; D tentatively fits TRBD1 or TRBD2 (5 bases each). The CDR3 consists of 12 residues. The V and J ends lost 5 bases and 15 bases respectively, with 17 bases between them. Germline V gene data show CDR1 as KGHSH and CDR2 as LQKENI. CDR3: CASSDYLGLWFF. CDR3 nucleotide sequence: TGTGCCAGCTCAGACTACCTGGGGCTCTGGTTCTTC.

Here the CDR3 DNA reads TGTGCCAGCAGTTTATGGGGACAGCAAGAGACCCAGTACTTC. Translation: CASSLWGQQETQYF. The chain uses TRBV27 and TRBJ2-5; 7 nucleotides align to TRBD1. V was pared by 1 base and J by 2 bases, with 1 base of the junction left unmatched. In germline, CDR1 is MNHEY, CDR2 SMNVEV (reference sequence). The CDR3 has 14 amino acids.

In this sample, this clone turned up a few times. CDR3 DNA sequence: TGTGCCGCCGTGTACAGGGCAGGCGGCCAGCCCCAGCATTTT. Amino acid sequence: CAAVYRAGGQPQHF. The chain is built from TRBV28 and TRBJ1-5; D is perhaps TRBD1 (6 bases). Germline CDR1 reads MDHEN; CDR2 reads SYDVKM. CDR3 size: 14 residues. V lost 11 bases and J lost 7, with 21 bases in between.

This clone was seen a few times. The chain carries TRBV7-8 and TRBJ2-1; TRBD1 might be the D (6 bases). V shed 1 base and J shed 6 bases, with 13 bases lying between them. The germline V gene has CDR1 SGHVS and CDR2 FQNEAQ. The CDR3 totals 15 residues. CDR3 protein: CASSLGRGRINEQFF. The CDR3 nucleotides are TGTGCCAGCAGCTTAGGCAGGGGACGGATCAATGAGCAGTTCTTC.